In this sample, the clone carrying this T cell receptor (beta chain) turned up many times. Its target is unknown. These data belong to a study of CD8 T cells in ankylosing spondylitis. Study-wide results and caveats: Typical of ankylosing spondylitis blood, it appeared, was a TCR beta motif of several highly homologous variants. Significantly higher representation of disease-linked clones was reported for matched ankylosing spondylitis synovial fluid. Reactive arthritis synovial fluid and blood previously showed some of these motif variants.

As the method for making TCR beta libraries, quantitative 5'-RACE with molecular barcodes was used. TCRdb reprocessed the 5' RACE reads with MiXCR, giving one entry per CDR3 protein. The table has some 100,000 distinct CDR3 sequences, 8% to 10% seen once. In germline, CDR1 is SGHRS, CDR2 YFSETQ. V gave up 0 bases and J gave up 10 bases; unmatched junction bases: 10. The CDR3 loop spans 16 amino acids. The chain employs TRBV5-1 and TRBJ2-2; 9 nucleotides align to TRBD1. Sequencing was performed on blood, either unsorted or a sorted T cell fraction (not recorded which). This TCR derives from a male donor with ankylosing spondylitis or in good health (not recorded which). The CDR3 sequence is CASSLGDREDHPELFF. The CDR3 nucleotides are TGCGCCAGCAGCTTGGGGGACAGGGAGGATCACCCGGAGCTGTTTTTT. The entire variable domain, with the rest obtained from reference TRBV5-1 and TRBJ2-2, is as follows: KAGVTQTPRYLIKTRGQQVTLSCSPISGHRSVSWYQQTPGQGLQFLFEYFSETQRNKGNFPGRFSGRQFSNSRSEMNVSTLELGDSALYLCASSLGDREDHPELFFGEGSRLTVL.